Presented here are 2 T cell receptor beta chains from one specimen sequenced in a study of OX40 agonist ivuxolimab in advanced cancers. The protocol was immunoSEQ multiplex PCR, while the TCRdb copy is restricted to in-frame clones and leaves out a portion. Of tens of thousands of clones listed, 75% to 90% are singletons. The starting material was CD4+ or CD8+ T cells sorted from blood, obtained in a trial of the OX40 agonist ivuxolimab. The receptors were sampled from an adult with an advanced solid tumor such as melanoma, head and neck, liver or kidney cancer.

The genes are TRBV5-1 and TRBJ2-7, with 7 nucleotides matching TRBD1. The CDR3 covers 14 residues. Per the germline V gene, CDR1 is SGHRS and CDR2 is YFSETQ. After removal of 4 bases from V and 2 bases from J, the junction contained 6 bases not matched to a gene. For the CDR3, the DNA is TGCGCCAGCAGCCCAGACAGGGCTACCTACGAGCAGTACTTC. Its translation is CASSPDRATYEQYF.

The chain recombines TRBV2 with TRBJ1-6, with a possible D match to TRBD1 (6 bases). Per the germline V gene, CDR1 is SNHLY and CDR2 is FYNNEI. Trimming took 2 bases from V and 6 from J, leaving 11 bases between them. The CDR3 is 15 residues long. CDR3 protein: CASSEQGQSNSPLHF. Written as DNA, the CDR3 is TGTGCCAGCAGTGAACAGGGACAAAGTAATTCACCCCTCCACTTT.